Each of the 6 T cell receptor beta chains below was sequenced from the same sample in a study of cytomegalovirus exposure and HLA in healthy donors. Generated by immunoSEQ multiplex PCR, the TCRdb table keeps only in-frame clones and is missing some. Here the sample spans roughly 200,000 clones, 81% being singletons. Sequencing was performed on PBMCs. The receptors were gathered from a woman in her twenties or thirties in good health and CMV-seronegative.

The V call is TRBV6-5, the J call TRBJ1-2, with 8 positions matching TRBD1. Germline lookup yields CDR1 MNHEY and CDR2 SVGAGI. Trimming at V came to 6 bases and at J to 6 bases, leaving 6 bases not matched to a gene. The CDR3 runs 13 residues. This CDR3 reads CASSLDRGDGYTF. In DNA, the CDR3 is TGTGCCAGCAGCCTTGACAGGGGCGATGGCTACACCTTC.

This chain links TRBV27 with TRBJ1-1; 8 positions agree with TRBD1. Germline-derived CDR1 and CDR2 are MNHEY and SMNVEV (reference sequence). The junction had 10 bases not matched to a gene; V was cut back by 10 bases and J by 0 bases. The CDR3 is 15 amino acids. CDR3 bases: TGTGCCACTTACCGGGACAGGTCTATGAACACTGAAGCTTTCTTT. It codes for CATYRDRSMNTEAFF.

V gene TRBV19 combines with J gene TRBJ1-5; D not resolved. The CDR3 runs to 15 residues. The V gene's germline CDR1 is LNHDA and CDR2 SQIVND (reference sequence). Trimming shortened V by 3 bases and J by 1 base, and 10 bases separated the two germline ends. As DNA, the CDR3 is TGTGCCAGTAGTATCCGGCAGGTCAGCAATCAGCCCCAGCATTTT. Protein sequence: CASSIRQVSNQPQHF.

This chain uses TRBV5-1 with TRBJ2-7; D is perhaps TRBD2 (5 bases). CDR3 length: 15 amino acids. Trimming removed 0 bases at V and 2 bases at J, with 12 bases between. Germline V gene data show CDR1 as SGHRS and CDR2 as YFSETQ. CDR3: CASSLAAGGPYEQYF. CDR3 in DNA: TGCGCCAGCAGCTTGGCCGCGGGTGGGCCCTACGAGCAGTACTTC.

This clone was observed once. This chain links TRBV6-5 with TRBJ2-2; TRBD1 matches 8 bases. With 7 bases clipped from V and 7 bases from J, the junction kept 8 bases outside the gene matches. From germline, CDR1 is MNHEY and CDR2 SVGAGI. The CDR3 totals 14 residues. The CDR3 bases are TGTGCCAGCAATGCAGCAGGGGGCCTCGGGGAGCTGTTTTTT. Its translation: CASNAAGGLGELFF.

There are a few counts of this clone. This chain joins TRBV7-3 and TRBJ1-6, with unresolved D. V was shortened by 1 base and J by 2 bases, with 6 bases between the two germline ends. This CDR3 comprises 15 residues. Germline V lookup: CDR1 SGHTA, CDR2 FQGTGA. CDR3 DNA sequence: TGTGCCAGCAGCTTAAACAGAGCCTATAATTCACCCCTCCACTTT. This codes for CASSLNRAYNSPLHF. The variable domain in full, completed from reference TRBV7-3 and TRBJ1-6, reads GAGVSQTPSNKVTEKGKYVELRCDPISGHTALYWYRQSLGQGPEFLIYFQGTGAADDSGLPNDRFFAVRPEGSVSTLKIQRTERGDSAVYLCASSLNRAYNSPLHFGNGTRLTVT.